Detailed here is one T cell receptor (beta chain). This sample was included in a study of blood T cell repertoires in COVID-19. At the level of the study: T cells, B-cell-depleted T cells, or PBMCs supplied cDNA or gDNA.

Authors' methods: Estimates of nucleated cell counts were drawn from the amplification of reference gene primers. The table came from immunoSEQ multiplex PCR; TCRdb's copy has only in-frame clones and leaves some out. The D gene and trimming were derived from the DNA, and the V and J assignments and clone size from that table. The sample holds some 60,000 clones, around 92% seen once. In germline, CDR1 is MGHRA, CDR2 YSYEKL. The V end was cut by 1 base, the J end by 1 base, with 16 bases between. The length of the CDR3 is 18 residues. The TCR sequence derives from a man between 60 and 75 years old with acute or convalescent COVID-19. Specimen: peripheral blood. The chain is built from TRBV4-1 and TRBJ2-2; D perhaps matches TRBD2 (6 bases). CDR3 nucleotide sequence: TGCGCCAGCAGCCAAGGGTTCTTGGGGAGGAAGAACACCGGGGAGCTGTTTTTT. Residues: CASSQGFLGRKNTGELFF.